This TCR beta chain was recovered during a study of technical replicates of blood from a handful of donors. This clone was detected once. Repertoires were generated with immunoSEQ multiplex PCR, while TCRdb's copy carries only in-frame clones and drops some. Here the sample spans under 80,000 clones, under 95% being singletons. Material: T cells isolated from PBMCs. The clonotype comes from a human donor in good health.

This CDR3 is CASRGGLAGNIQYF. The CDR3 region has the DNA TGTGCCAGCAGAGGGGGACTAGCGGGAAACATTCAGTACTTC. The J gene is TRBJ2-4, the V gene TRBV2; 12 bases are shared with TRBD2. From germline, CDR1 is SNHLY and CDR2 FYNNEI. V shed 6 bases, J shed 6 bases, and the junction held 3 bases outside the gene matches. The CDR3 runs to 14 residues.